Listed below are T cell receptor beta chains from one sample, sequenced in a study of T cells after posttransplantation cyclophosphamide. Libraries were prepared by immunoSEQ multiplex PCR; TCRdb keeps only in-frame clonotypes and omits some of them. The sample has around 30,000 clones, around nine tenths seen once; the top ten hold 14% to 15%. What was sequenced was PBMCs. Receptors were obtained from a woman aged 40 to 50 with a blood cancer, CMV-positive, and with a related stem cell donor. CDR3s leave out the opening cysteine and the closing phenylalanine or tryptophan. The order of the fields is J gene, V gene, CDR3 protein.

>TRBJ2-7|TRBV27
ASSATSGGPYEQY
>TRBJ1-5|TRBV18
ASSPQGGQPQH
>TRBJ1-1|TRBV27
ASSFRGTEAF
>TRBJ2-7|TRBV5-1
ASRRDRGYEQY
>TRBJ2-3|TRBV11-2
ASSPGPGGTDTQY
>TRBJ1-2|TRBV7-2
ASSPGTGGNYGYT
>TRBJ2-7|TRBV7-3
ASSLLGGSNEQY
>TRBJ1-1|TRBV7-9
ASSPLWAAEAF
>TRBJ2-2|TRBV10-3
ATRTEPNTGELF
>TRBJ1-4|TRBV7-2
ASSPRAATNEKLF
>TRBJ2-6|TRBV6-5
ASSYLGGRANVLT
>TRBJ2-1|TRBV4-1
ASSQHGTAISNEQF
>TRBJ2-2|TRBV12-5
ASGPPGRINTGELF
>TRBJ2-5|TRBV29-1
AWTTGGAGETQY
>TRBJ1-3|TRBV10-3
AATPREQETSGNTIY
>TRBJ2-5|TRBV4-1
ASSPGGAGVGETQY
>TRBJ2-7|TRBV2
ASKSTGTIVSYEQY
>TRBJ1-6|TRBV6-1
ASSGGAGNSPLH
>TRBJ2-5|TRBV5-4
ASSWRPVGLGGETQY
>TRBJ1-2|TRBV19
ASSIKGGGGYT
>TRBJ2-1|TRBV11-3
ASSARTGGNEQF
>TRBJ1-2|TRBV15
ATSSPNRGEAYGYT
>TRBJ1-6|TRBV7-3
ASSLTGAGNHNSPLH
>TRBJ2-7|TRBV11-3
ASSRGQGFYEQY
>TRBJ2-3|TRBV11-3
ASKDRATDTQY
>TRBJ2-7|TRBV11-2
ASSLGTGLNEQY
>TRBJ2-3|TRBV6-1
ASSPDSYATDTQY
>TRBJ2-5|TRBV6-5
ASRPQGAGEQY
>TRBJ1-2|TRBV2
ASSEGTGGFYGYT
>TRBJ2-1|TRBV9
ASSATSGGSYNEQF
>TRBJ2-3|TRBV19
ASKSLAGGPRADTQY
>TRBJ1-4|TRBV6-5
ASSYAMEGGEKLF
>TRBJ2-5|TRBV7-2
ASSLGDRDTETQY
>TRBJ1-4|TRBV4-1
ASSQAPGEANEKLF
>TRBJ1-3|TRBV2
ASSGQAPFSGNTIY
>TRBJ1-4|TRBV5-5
ASSSDRSTNEKLF
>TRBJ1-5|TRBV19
ASKPTGKENQPQH
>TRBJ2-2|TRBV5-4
ASSSLDMVTGELF
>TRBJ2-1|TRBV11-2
ASRRVGNNEQF
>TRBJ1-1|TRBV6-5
ASFRRGTNTEAF
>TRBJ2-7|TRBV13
ASSLSTGRNEQY
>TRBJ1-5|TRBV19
ASSMGGGTGQPQH
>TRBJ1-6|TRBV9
ASSVSPGGPGNSPLH
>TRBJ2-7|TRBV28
ASSLTGGLYEQY
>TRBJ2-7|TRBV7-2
ASSVWGGYEQY
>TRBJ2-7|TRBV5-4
ASSKTEWGQIYEQY
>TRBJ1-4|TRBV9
ASSVGQGENEKLF
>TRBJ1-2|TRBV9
ASSAFRGTGNYGYT
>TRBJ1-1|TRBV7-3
ASSPGTGETEAF